One sample yielded the 20 T cell receptor beta chains listed below, sequenced in a study of tumor-infiltrating lymphocytes in primary liver carcinoma. Extraction also yielded germline DNA, while blood RNA was obtained from unsorted whole blood. A constant-region primer served to make TCR beta cDNA from approximately 490 ng total RNA. Slightly modified ARM-PCR with three nested multiplex PCR rounds yielded TCR beta libraries. TRBV1-TRBV30 forward and Cbeta reverse primers drove the first two approximately 10-cycle rounds. Each CDR3 protein gets one entry after TCRdb re-called the multiplex PCR reads with MiXCR. Counted here are about 310,000 distinct CDR3 sequences, about 50% occurring once; the ten biggest clones make up over 15%. Sequencing was performed on peripheral blood. The receptors come from a woman aged 25-40 years with primary liver carcinoma and hepatitis B virus infection.

This clonotype has a handful of counts. The chain is built from TRBV28 and TRBJ2-3, with 11 nucleotides matching TRBD2. This CDR3 is built from 20 residues. Germline V gives CDR1 MDHEN, CDR2 SYDVKM. Losses at the gene ends were 3 bases for V and 0 bases for J; bases not matched to a gene: 14. The CDR3: CASSFLVIAGGPVSTDTQYF. The CDR3 bases are TGTGCCAGCAGTTTCCTCGTCATAGCGGGAGGGCCGGTAAGCACAGATACGCAGTATTTT.

A word on this clonotype: The junction does not match germline at one end; this may be a read error. The gene calls are TRBV4-2 and TRBJ1-4; D gene uncertain. Germline CDR1 and CDR2: LGHNA and YNFKEQ. The CDR3 totals 17 residues. The DNA of the CDR3 is TGTGTCAGCAGCCCCCGCGGGTCCTCCACTACTAATGAAAAACTGTTTTTT. This sequence encodes CVSSPRGSSTTNEKLFF.

This clonotype was picked up a small number of times. Just one base apart from a much larger clone, this may be a read error. The V call is TRBV29-1, the J call TRBJ1-1, with D tentatively TRBD1 (5 bases). The V gene's germline CDR1 is SQVTM and CDR2 ANQGSEA. Trimming took 7 bases from V and 4 from J, leaving 13 bases between them. The CDR3 totals 12 residues. As DNA, the CDR3 is TGCAGCGCCTCGGGGGGGTTCACTGAAGCTTTCTTT. Translated, it gives CSASGGFTEAFF. The whole variable domain, filled in from reference TRBV29-1 and TRBJ1-1, reads SAVISQKPSRDICQRGTSLTIQCQVDSQVTMMFWYRQQPGQSLTLIATANQGSEATYESGFVIDKFPISRPNLTFSTLTVSNMSPEDSSIYLCSASGGFTEAFFGQGTRLTVV.

About this clonotype: A read error is possible here, since a much larger clone lies one base away. The V and J genes are TRBV10-3 and TRBJ1-1; D unclear. The V and J ends lost 10 bases and 4 bases respectively, with 25 bases between them. The CDR3 length is 16 residues. Germline values: CDR1 ENHRY, CDR2 SYGVKD. CDR3 sequence: CATAPRSDTESTEAFF. Here the CDR3 DNA reads TGTGCCACCGCCCCCAGGTCCGACACGGAGAGCACTGAAGCTTTCTTT.

This clonotype was picked up a small number of times. CDR3 in amino acids: CASSPRVSGANVLTF. DNA of the CDR3: TGTGCCAGCAGCCCCCGGGTCTCTGGGGCCAACGTCCTGACTTTC. The chain links TRBV7-9 to TRBJ2-6; the D is unclear. CDR1 and CDR2 (germline): SEHNR, FQNEAQ (reference sequence). This CDR3 has 15 residues. V lost 5 bases to trimming and J lost 0 bases, with 8 bases between them.

This clonotype occurred once. The conserved phenylalanine or tryptophan is not found at the CDR3 terminus, so this likely reflects a read error. The chain has TRBV7-8 and TRBJ2-2; D not resolved. The germline V and J ends were trimmed by 2 bases and 1 base, with 11 bases remaining between them. The CDR3 runs 16 residues. CDR1 SGHVS and CDR2 FQNEAQ come from the germline V gene. The CDR3 region has the DNA TGTGCCAGCAGCTTAACCCAGCTACTGAACACCGGGGAGCTGTTTTCT. Translated: CASSLTQLLNTGELFS.

This clonotype was seen a handful of times. This chain connects TRBV4-1 to TRBJ1-3; D is perhaps TRBD1 (5 bases). V shed 5 bases and J shed 0 bases, with 14 bases lying between them. This CDR3 has 16 residues. Germline CDR1 reads MGHRA; CDR2 reads YSYEKL. CDR3 amino acids: CASSKGFSGSGNTIYF. The CDR3 bases are TGCGCCAGCAGCAAGGGGTTTTCGGGCTCTGGAAACACCATATATTTT.

Notes on this clonotype: The final CDR3 position lacks the conserved phenylalanine or tryptophan, pointing to a likely read error. This chain links TRBV11-3 with TRBJ2-3; possibly TRBD1 or TRBD2 for D (6 bases each). The CDR3 has 16 amino acids. Germline-derived CDR1 and CDR2 are SGHNT and YENEEA. CDR3 DNA sequence: TGTGCCAGCAGCTTATTCTCGGGAGATTCGACAGGTACGCAGTATTAT. It specifies CASSLFSGDSTGTQYY.

Points on this clonotype: Likely a read error: the CDR3 ends without its conserved phenylalanine or tryptophan. This rearrangement joins TRBV10-2 to TRBJ2-1; TRBD2 might be the D (5 bases). The V gene's germline CDR1 is WSHSY and CDR2 SAAADI. The CDR3 extends over 14 amino acids. Trimming pared 1 base from V and 6 bases from J, leaving 10 bases between. The CDR3 sequence is CASSEYTRRNEQFL. CDR3 nucleotide sequence: TGCGCCAGCAGTGAGTATACTAGACGCAATGAGCAGTTCCTC.

This clonotype was seen a handful of times. The chain employs TRBV4-3 and TRBJ2-2; D call uncertain. Germline V lookup: CDR1 LGHNA, CDR2 YSLEER. V shed 4 bases and J shed 6 bases, with 9 bases lying between them. The CDR3 has 13 amino acids. The DNA of the CDR3 is TGCGCCAGCAGCCTGAGTGGCTCCGGGGAGCTGTTTTTT. Amino acids: CASSLSGSGELFF.

J is TRBJ2-3 and V is TRBV6-6; 8 nucleotides match TRBD1. This CDR3 region has 14 residues. Germline values: CDR1 MNHNY, CDR2 SVGAGI (reference sequence). Trimming cost V 6 bases and J 4 bases; bases outside gene matches: 6. The CDR3 here is CASSSTGDPDTQYF. As DNA, the CDR3 is TGTGCCAGCAGCTCGACAGGGGACCCAGATACGCAGTATTTT.

The chain recombines TRBV6-5 with TRBJ2-2, with D unresolved. Germline loops: CDR1 MNHEY, CDR2 SVGAGI. The CDR3 loop spans 13 amino acids. Trimming stripped 6 bases from V and 6 bases from J, with 11 bases between. Here the CDR3 reads CASRPLWSGELFF. The CDR3 DNA reads as TGTGCCAGCAGACCCCTATGGTCCGGGGAGCTGTTTTTT.

Note on this clonotype: This may be a read error: a much more frequent sequence differs by one nucleotide. The chain recombines TRBV12-3 or TRBV12-4 with TRBJ2-5; D gene ambiguous. The CDR3 loop spans 19 amino acids. For the CDR3, the DNA is TGTACCAGCAGCATTCTTTCACCTTCGGTGGGGATCCTCCAAGAGACCCAGTACTTC. Amino acids: CTSSILSPSVGILQETQYF.

The table lists this clonotype with many counts. The chain links TRBV12-3 or TRBV12-4 to TRBJ2-3; D gene ambiguous. V was cut by 4 bases and J by 6 bases, with 11 bases left in between. The CDR3 has 13 amino acids. CDR3 residues: CASSSTQRDTQYF. The CDR3 nucleotides are TGTGCCAGCAGTTCTACCCAGCGCGATACGCAGTATTTT.

Turning to this clonotype: Since the CDR3 does not end with the conserved phenylalanine or tryptophan, this likely comes from a read error. The chain uses TRBV11-2 and TRBJ2-5; TRBD1 matches 8 bases. The CDR3 covers 14 residues. The V segment lost 5 bases and the J segment 4 bases; nucleotides outside the gene matches: 6. Germline V gives CDR1 SGHAT, CDR2 FQNNGV. Here the CDR3 DNA reads TGTGCCAGCAGCGGCAGGGGGCTAGGAGAGACCCAGTACTCC. Amino acids: CASSGRGLGETQYS.

On this clonotype: Since a much larger clone is just one base distant, this may be a read error. The CDR3 coding sequence is TGTGCCAGCAGCTGGACAGGGGGAGGGAACATTGAAGCTTTCTTT. It translates to CASSWTGGGNIEAFF. The genes are TRBV12-3 or TRBV12-4 and TRBJ1-1, with 10 bases fitting TRBD1. The length of the CDR3 is 15 residues.

To note about this clonotype: A much larger clone differs from this one at a single base, so this may be a read error. The J gene is TRBJ2-3, the V gene TRBV5-1, with 7 bases fitting TRBD1. The length of the CDR3 is 16 residues. Trimming at V came to 4 bases and at J to 4 bases, leaving 12 bases not matched to a gene. CDR1 SGHRS and CDR2 YFSETQ come from the germline V gene. The CDR3 spells CASSPETGINSDTQYF. CDR3 coding DNA: TGCGCCAGCAGCCCAGAGACAGGGATCAATTCAGATACGCAGTATTTT. Using reference TRBV5-1 and TRBJ2-3 for the parts outside the CDR3, the full variable domain is KAGVTQTPRYLIKTRGQQVTLSCSPISGHRSVSWYQQTPGQGLQFLFEYFSETQRNKGNFPGRFSGRQFSNSRSEMNVSTLELGDSALYLCASSPETGINSDTQYFGPGTRLTVL.

A note on this clonotype: This clone may be a read error of a much larger clone one base away. The chain has TRBV29-1 and TRBJ2-1, with TRBD2 as a possible D gene (6 bases). The CDR3 is 14 residues long. Trimming took off 8 bases at V and 4 bases at J, with 18 bases between the two ends. The germline V gene encodes CDR1 SQVTM and CDR2 ANQGSEA. The CDR3 DNA sequence: TGCAGCCCCGAGCGGGTGGAGCTTTACAATGAGCAGTTCTTC. It codes for CSPERVELYNEQFF.

This clonotype was counted ten times or more. The chain couples TRBV11-2 to TRBJ1-3; D not certain. Germline CDR1 is SGHAT and CDR2 is FQNNGV. The CDR3 totals 18 residues. The V gene lost 4 bases and the J gene lost 0 bases, with 19 bases spanning the gap. The CDR3: CASSWLDGPYSSGNTIYF. The CDR3 DNA follows: TGTGCCAGCAGCTGGTTGGACGGCCCTTACTCCTCTGGAAACACCATATATTTT. Supplemented by reference TRBV11-2 and TRBJ1-3, the full variable domain reads EAGVAQSPRYKIIEKRQSVAFWCNPISGHATLYWYQQILGQGPKLLIQFQNNGVVDDSQLPKDRFSAERLKGVDSTLKIQPAKLEDSAVYLCASSWLDGPYSSGNTIYFGEGSWLTVV.

In this sample, this clonotype turned up once. The CDR3 end shows no conserved phenylalanine or tryptophan, and so a read error is likely. The chain employs TRBV6-1 and TRBJ2-5, with 7 bases lining up with TRBD1. The CDR3 covers 13 residues. Per the germline V gene, CDR1 is MNHNS and CDR2 is SASEGT. Trimming removed 4 bases from V and 10 bases from J; junction bases left unmatched: 9. The CDR3 nucleotides are TGTGCCAGCAGTGGGGACAGCTCAAGGATCCAGTACTTA. Amino acids: CASSGDSSRIQYL.